One TCR beta chain is described in this entry. With 60 Vbeta and 13 Jbeta primers, the PCR was carried out. Produced via immunoSEQ multiplex PCR; TCRdb's table is partial and in-frame only. The table lists 90,000 to 140,000 clones, 70% to 80% of them singletons. This entry comes from a study of cytomegalovirus exposure and HLA in healthy donors. This CDR3 has 16 residues. The germline V gene encodes CDR1 LNHNV and CDR2 YYDKDF (reference sequence). The V segment lost 2 bases and the J segment 11 bases; nucleotides outside the gene matches: 8. This receptor was taken from a man aged 40-49 years in good health and CMV-seronegative. The genes are TRBV15 and TRBJ1-6, with TRBD1 matching 11 bases. Source material: PBMCs. The CDR3 nucleotides are TGTGCCACCAGCAGACCCACCGGGACAGGGGGGACACCCCTCCACTTT. Translation: CATSRPTGTGGTPLHF.